This T cell receptor (beta chain) is from a study of STAT3 mutations in large granular lymphocyte leukemia. For the study at large: Canonical activating STAT3 mutations were detected in roughly half of the longitudinally sequenced T-LGLL patients. Study observations and caveats: Every T-cell large granular lymphocyte leukemia patient had at least one immunodominant TCR beta clonotype.

The CDR3 is 15 residues long. Germline CDR1 LNHDA, CDR2 SQIVND (reference sequence). V lost 7 bases and J 1 base, leaving 16 bases between the germline ends. Some clones are missing from TCRdb's copy, which holds only in-frame ones; the method was immunoSEQ multiplex PCR. The table lists over 25,000 clones, approximately 83% of them singletons, with approximately 11% in the top ten. In regard to this clone: Its antigen is unidentified.

Sequenced material: peripheral blood mononuclear cells. The V gene is TRBV19, the J gene TRBJ1-1; the D gene is possibly TRBD1 (6 bases). This TCR came from a man aged 60 to 69 with T-cell large granular lymphocyte leukemia. Some clones in this sample may be carry-over from other donors' samples. CDR3 sequence (DNA): TGTGCCAGTAAAGGACAGACCATTTGGAACACTGAAGCTTTCTTT. It is translated as CASKGQTIWNTEAFF.